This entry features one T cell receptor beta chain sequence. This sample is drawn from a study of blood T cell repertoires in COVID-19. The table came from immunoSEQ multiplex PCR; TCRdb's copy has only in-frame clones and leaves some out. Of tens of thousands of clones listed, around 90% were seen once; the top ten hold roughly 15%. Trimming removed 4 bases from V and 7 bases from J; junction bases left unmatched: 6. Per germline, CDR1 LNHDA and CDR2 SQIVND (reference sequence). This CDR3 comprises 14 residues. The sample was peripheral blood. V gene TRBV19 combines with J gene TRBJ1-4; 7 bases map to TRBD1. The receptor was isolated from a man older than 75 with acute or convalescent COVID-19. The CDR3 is CASSKGTDGEKLFF. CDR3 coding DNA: TGTGCCAGTAGTAAAGGGACAGACGGTGAAAAACTGTTTTTT. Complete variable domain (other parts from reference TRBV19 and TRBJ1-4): DGGITQSPKYLFRKEGQNVTLSCEQNLNHDAMYWYRQDPGQGLRLIYYSQIVNDFQKGDIAEGYSVSREKKESFPLTVTSAQKNPTAFYLCASSKGTDGEKLFFGSGTQLSVL.